The entry that follows covers one T cell receptor (beta chain) sequence. This sample was taken from a study of T cell responses to AZD1222 COVID-19 vaccine. Study-level information: Pooled together were second doses at about 4 or about 12 weeks.

Sequencing used immunoSEQ multiplex PCR; TCRdb keeps in-frame clones, though not all of them. The profile shows 45,000 to 70,000 clones, approximately 83% of them singletons. V was cut by 2 bases and J by 2 bases, with 12 bases left in between. Germline-derived CDR1 and CDR2 are MDHEN and SYDVKM. The CDR3 loop spans 15 amino acids. Sequences were derived from peripheral blood, sampled on day 0 of AZD1222 vaccination. The clonotype was recovered from an adult in good health. The chain couples TRBV28 to TRBJ1-1; D perhaps matches TRBD1 (5 bases). CDR3: CASSLEGIINTEAFF. The CDR3 DNA reads as TGTGCCAGCAGTTTAGAGGGGATAATTAACACTGAAGCTTTCTTT.